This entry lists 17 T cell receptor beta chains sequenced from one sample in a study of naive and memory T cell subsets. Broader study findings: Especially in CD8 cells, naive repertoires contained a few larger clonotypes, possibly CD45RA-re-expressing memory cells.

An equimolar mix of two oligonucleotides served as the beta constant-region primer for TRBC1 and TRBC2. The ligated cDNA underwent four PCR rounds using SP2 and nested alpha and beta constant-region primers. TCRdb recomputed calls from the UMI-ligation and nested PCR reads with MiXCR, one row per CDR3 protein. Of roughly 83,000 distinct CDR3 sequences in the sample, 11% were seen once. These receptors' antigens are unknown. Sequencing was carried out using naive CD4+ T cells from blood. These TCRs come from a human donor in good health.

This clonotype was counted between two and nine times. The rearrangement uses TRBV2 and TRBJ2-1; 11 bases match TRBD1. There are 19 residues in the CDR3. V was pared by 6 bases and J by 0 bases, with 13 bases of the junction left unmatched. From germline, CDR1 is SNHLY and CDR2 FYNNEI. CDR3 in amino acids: CASRKTGTGGRSSYNEQFF. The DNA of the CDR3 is TGTGCCAGCAGGAAGACCGGGACAGGGGGGCGAAGCTCCTACAATGAGCAGTTCTTC. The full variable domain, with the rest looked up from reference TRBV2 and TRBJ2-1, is EPEVTQTPSHQVTQMGQEVILRCVPISNHLYFYWYRQILGQKVEFLVSFYNNEISEKSEIFDDQFSVERPDGSNFTLKIRSTKLEDSAMYFCASRKTGTGGRSSYNEQFFGPGTRLTVL.

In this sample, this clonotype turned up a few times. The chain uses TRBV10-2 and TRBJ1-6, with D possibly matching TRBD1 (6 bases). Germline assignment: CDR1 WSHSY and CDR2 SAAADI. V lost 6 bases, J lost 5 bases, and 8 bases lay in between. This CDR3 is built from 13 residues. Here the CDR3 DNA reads TGCGCCAGCAGCACAGGGAATAATTCACCCCTCCACTTT. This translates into CASSTGNNSPLHF.

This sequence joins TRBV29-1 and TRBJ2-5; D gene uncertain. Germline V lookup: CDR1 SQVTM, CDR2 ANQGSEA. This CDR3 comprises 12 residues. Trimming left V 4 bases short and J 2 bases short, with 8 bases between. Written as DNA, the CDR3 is TGCAGCGTTGGTTCAGCACAAGAGACCCAGTACTTC. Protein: CSVGSAQETQYF.

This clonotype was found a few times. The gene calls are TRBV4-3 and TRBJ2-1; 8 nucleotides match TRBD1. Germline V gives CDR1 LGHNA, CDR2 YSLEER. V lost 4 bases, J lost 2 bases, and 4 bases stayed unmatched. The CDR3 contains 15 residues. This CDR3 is CASSPGTGPYNEQFF. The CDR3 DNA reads TGCGCCAGCAGCCCAGGGACAGGCCCCTACAATGAGCAGTTCTTC.

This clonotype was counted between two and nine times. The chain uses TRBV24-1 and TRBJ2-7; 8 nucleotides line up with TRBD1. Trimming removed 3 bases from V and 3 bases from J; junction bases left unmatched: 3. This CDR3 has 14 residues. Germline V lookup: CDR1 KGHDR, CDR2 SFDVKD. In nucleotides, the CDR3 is TGTGCCACCAGTGATCACAGGGGGGACTACGAGCAGTACTTC. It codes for CATSDHRGDYEQYF.

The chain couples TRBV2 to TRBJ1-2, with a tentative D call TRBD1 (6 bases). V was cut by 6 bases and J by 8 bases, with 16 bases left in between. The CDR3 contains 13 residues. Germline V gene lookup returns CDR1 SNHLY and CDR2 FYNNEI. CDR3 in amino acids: CASSEQGFRGYTF. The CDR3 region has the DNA TGTGCCAGCAGCGAACAGGGCTTTCGGGGCTACACCTTC.

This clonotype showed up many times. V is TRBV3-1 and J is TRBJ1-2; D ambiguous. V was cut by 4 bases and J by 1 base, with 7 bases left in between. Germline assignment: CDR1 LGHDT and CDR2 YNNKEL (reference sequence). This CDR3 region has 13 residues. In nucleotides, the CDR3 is TGTGCCAGCAGCCGTGACGGTAACTATGGCTACACCTTC. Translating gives CASSRDGNYGYTF.

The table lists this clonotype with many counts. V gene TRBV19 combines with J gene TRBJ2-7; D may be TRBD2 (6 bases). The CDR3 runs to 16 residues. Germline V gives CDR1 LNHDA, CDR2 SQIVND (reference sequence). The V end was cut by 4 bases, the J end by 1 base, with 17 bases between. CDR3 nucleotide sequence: TGTGCCAGTAGTACCCCGGGACTTCCTGGGTCCTACGAGCAGTACTTC. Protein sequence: CASSTPGLPGSYEQYF.

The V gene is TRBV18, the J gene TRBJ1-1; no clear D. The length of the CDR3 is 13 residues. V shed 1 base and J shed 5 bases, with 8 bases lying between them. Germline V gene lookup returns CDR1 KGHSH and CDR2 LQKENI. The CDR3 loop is CASSPLAGTEAFF. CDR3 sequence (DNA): TGTGCCAGCTCACCACTTGCGGGGACTGAAGCTTTCTTT.

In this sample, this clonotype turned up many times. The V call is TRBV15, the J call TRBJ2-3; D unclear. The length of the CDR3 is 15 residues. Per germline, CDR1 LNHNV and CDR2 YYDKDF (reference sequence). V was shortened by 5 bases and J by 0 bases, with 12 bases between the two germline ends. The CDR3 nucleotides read TGTGCCACCAGCGTCAGGACGGCCAGCACAGATACGCAGTATTTT. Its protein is CATSVRTASTDTQYF.

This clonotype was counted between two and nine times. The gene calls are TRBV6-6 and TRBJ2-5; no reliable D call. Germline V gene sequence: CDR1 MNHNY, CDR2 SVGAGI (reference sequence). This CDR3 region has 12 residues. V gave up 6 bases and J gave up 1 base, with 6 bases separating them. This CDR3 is CASRTSQETQYF. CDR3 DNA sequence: TGTGCCAGCAGGACTTCCCAAGAGACCCAGTACTTC.

CDR3 DNA: TGTGCCAGCAGCTCCCAGACGGGAGCTTTCTTT. This gives the protein CASSSQTGAFF. The chain is built from TRBV7-2 and TRBJ1-1; D is unresolved. The length of the CDR3 is 11 residues. Germline V lookup: CDR1 SGHTA, CDR2 FQGNSA. Trimming took 4 bases from V and 10 from J, leaving 10 bases between them.

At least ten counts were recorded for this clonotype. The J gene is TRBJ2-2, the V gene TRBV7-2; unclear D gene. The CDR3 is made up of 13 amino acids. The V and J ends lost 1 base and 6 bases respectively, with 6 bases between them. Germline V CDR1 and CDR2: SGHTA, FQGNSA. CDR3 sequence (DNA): TGTGCCAGCAGCTTAGGCCCATCCGGGGAGCTGTTTTTT. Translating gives CASSLGPSGELFF.

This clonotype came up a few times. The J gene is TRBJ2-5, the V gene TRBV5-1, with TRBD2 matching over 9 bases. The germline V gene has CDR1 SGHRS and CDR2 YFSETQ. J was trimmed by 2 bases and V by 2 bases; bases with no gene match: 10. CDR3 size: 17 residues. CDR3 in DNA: TGCGCCAGCAGCTTTGGATGGGTTGCGGGAGGGCAAGAGACCCAGTACTTC. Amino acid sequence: CASSFGWVAGGQETQYF.

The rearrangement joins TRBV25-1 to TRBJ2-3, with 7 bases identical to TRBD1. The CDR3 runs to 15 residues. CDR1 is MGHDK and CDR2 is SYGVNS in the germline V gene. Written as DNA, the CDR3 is TGTGTCCGTATGGGACAGCCTAAGAGCACAGATACGCAGTATTTT. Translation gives CVRMGQPKSTDTQYF.

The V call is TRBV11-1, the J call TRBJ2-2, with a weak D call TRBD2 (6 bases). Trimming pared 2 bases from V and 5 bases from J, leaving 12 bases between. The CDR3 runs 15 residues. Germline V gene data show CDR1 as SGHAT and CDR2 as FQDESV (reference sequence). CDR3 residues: CASSLQGGVTGELFF. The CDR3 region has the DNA TGTGCCAGCAGCTTACAGGGAGGTGTGACCGGGGAGCTGTTTTTT.

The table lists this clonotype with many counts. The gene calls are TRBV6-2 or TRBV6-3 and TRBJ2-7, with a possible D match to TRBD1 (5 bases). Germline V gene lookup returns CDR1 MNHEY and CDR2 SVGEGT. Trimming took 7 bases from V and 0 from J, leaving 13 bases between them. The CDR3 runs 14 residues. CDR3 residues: CASTRQIASYEQYF. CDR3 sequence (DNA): TGTGCCAGCACCAGACAGATAGCCTCCTACGAGCAGTACTTC.